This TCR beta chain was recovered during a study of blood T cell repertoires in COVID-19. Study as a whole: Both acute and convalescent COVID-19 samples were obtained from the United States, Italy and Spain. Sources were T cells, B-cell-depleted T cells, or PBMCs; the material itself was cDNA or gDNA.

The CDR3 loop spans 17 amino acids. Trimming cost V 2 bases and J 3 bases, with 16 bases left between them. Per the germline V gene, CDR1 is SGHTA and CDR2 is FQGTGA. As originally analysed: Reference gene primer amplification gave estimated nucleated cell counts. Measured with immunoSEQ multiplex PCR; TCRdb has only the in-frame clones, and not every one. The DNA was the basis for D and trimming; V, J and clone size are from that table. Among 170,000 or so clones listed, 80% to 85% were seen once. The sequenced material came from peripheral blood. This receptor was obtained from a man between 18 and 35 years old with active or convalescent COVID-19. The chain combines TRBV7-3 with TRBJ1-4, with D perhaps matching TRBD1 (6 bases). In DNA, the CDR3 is TGTGCCAGCAGCTTATGGGGCAGGGGTAGGGCTAATGAAAAACTGTTTTTT. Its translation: CASSLWGRGRANEKLFF.